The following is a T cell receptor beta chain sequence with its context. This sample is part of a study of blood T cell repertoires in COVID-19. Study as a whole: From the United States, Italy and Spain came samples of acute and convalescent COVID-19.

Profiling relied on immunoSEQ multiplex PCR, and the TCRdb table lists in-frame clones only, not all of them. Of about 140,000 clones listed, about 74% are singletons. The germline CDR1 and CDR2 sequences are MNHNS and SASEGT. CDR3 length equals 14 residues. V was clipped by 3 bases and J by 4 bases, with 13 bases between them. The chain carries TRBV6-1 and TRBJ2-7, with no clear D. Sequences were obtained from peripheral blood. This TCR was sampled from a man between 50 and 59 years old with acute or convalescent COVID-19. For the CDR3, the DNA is TGTGCCAGCAGTGATCGTAAAGACGGGTACGAGCAGTACTTC. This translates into CASSDRKDGYEQYF.